The 14 T cell receptor beta chains listed next were all sequenced from one sample in a study of blood T cell repertoires in COVID-19. Method: immunoSEQ multiplex PCR; TCRdb's copy keeps in-frame clones and lacks some. The repertoire holds a few hundred thousand clones, with around 84% as singletons. Sequenced input: peripheral blood. The receptors here all came from a woman aged 35 to 49 who had recovered from COVID-19.

V is TRBV3-1 (or the pseudogene TRBV3-2) and J is TRBJ1-2; TRBD1 aligns across 7 bases. Germline values: CDR1 LGHDT, CDR2 YNNKEL (reference sequence). V gave up 4 bases and J gave up 5 bases; unmatched junction bases: 13. CDR3 size: 16 residues. For the CDR3, the DNA is TGTGCCAGCAGCCCTAAGGTTCGACAGGGAAAGTATGGCTACACCTTC. Amino acids: CASSPKVRQGKYGYTF.

The gene calls are TRBV18 and TRBJ1-2; no clear D gene. Germline V gene sequence: CDR1 KGHSH, CDR2 LQKENI. The CDR3 extends over 14 amino acids. V gave up 3 bases and J gave up 13 bases, with 21 bases separating them. CDR3 region: CASSPAWGHPGSTF. CDR3 nucleotides: TGTGCCAGCTCACCCGCCTGGGGTCACCCGGGGTCCACCTTC.

On this clone itself: Different DNA sequences within this sample yield the same CDR3. The chain links TRBV6-6 to TRBJ1-4; 8 bases match TRBD1. Trimming at V came to 6 bases and at J to 6 bases, leaving 6 bases not matched to a gene. This CDR3 has 14 amino acids. In germline, CDR1 is MNHNY, CDR2 SVGAGI (reference sequence). CDR3 in DNA: TGTGCCAGCAGCCCCGGACAGGGAGATGAAAAACTGTTTTTT. Amino acids: CASSPGQGDEKLFF.

This clone was counted a few times. This chain joins TRBV6-1 and TRBJ1-5; a weak D match, TRBD1 (6 bases). The CDR3 is 17 amino acids. Germline values: CDR1 MNHNS, CDR2 SASEGT. V was shortened by 2 bases and J by 4 bases, with 18 bases between the two germline ends. The CDR3 sequence is CASSEWGGLPPNQPQHF. As DNA, the CDR3 is TGTGCCAGCAGTGAATGGGGGGGGCTCCCCCCGAATCAGCCCCAGCATTTT.

This chain uses TRBV5-1 with TRBJ2-5, with 9 bases fitting TRBD1. Looked up from germline, CDR1 is SGHRS and CDR2 is YFSETQ. The CDR3 is 15 amino acids. J gave up 0 bases and V 4 bases, and 4 bases lay outside the gene matches. CDR3 in DNA: TGCGCCAGCAGCCCCGGGACAGGGAACCAAGAGACCCAGTACTTC. As protein: CASSPGTGNQETQYF.

Here the CDR3 DNA reads TGTGCCAGTAGTATTCGACCTCTGAGACAGGGCTTCTCCTACGAGCAGTACTTC. Protein product: CASSIRPLRQGFSYEQYF. This chain joins TRBV19 and TRBJ2-7; 7 nucleotides match TRBD1. The V and J ends lost 3 bases and 0 bases, in that order; junction bases with no gene match: 14. The germline CDR1 and CDR2 sequences are LNHDA and SQIVND (reference sequence). This CDR3 is built from 18 residues.

J is TRBJ1-2 and V is TRBV3-1 (or the pseudogene TRBV3-2), with D tentatively TRBD1 (5 bases). With 4 bases removed from V and 2 bases from J, the gap between germline ends came to 11 bases. Per the germline V gene, CDR1 is LGHDT and CDR2 is YNNKEL (reference sequence). This CDR3 region has 14 residues. CDR3 coding DNA: TGTGCCAGCAGCCGTCAGGGACTGAACTATGGCTACACCTTC. Protein product: CASSRQGLNYGYTF.

The rearrangement joins TRBV5-1 to TRBJ1-6, with 10 bases that match TRBD1. Germline V CDR1 and CDR2: SGHRS, YFSETQ. Germline trimming cut 3 bases from V and 10 bases from J; bases unmatched to any gene: 4. The CDR3 has 14 amino acids. The CDR3, as DNA: TGCGCCAGCAGCTCCGGGACAGGGGACTCACCCCTCCACTTT. Translated: CASSSGTGDSPLHF.

The CDR3 DNA is TGTGCCAGCAGTTTTTCCGGGACAGGGGGAGAGACCCAGTACTTC. Translation gives CASSFSGTGGETQYF. The V and J genes are TRBV28 and TRBJ2-5, with TRBD1 matching 11 bases. The CDR3 length is 15 residues. Germline-derived CDR1 and CDR2 are MDHEN and SYDVKM. V was pared by 3 bases and J by 4 bases, with 4 bases of the junction left unmatched.

V gene TRBV19 combines with J gene TRBJ1-5, with no clear D. The CDR3 is made up of 14 amino acids. Germline V CDR1 and CDR2: LNHDA, SQIVND (reference sequence). V was pared by 5 bases and J by 7 bases, with 15 bases between. CDR3 bases: TGTGCCAGTAGTGTATATGGAATCGGGCAGCCCCAGCATTTT. Amino acid sequence: CASSVYGIGQPQHF. The full variable domain, in which reference TRBV19 and TRBJ1-5 provide the parts outside the CDR3, is DGGITQSPKYLFRKEGQNVTLSCEQNLNHDAMYWYRQDPGQGLRLIYYSQIVNDFQKGDIAEGYSVSREKKESFPLTVTSAQKNPTAFYLCASSVYGIGQPQHFGDGTRLSIL.

The gene calls are TRBV7-2 and TRBJ1-2; D not certain. This CDR3 region has 14 residues. Germline-derived CDR1 and CDR2 are SGHTA and FQGNSA. Trimming pared 3 bases from V and 2 bases from J, leaving 10 bases between. In DNA form, the CDR3 reads TGTGCCAGCAGCTTGGAGGTAGTCAACTATGGCTACACCTTC. It yields the protein CASSLEVVNYGYTF. The full variable domain, with the rest looked up from reference TRBV7-2 and TRBJ1-2, is GAGVSQSPSNKVTEKGKDVELRCDPISGHTALYWYRQSLGQGLEFLIYFQGNSAPDKSGLPSDRFSAERTGGSVSTLTIQRTQQEDSAVYLCASSLEVVNYGYTFGSGTRLTVV.

The chain recombines TRBV20-1 with TRBJ2-7, with D unresolved. CDR1 is DFQATT and CDR2 is SNEGSKA in the germline V gene (reference sequence). CDR3 length: 11 amino acids. With 5 bases removed from V and 3 bases from J, the gap between germline ends came to 8 bases. The CDR3 DNA is TGCAGTGCTGGTTACTTCTACGAGCAGTACTTC. Amino acid sequence: CSAGYFYEQYF.

The chain is built from TRBV7-3 and TRBJ2-3; TRBD2 agrees at 10 bases. CDR1 is SGHTA, CDR2 FQGTGA, per germline. V lost 5 bases, J lost 1 base, and 6 bases stayed unmatched. CDR3 size: 16 residues. The CDR3 DNA reads TGTGCCAGCAGCCCGTCCCTAGCGGGGGGCACAGATACGCAGTATTTT. Translation gives CASSPSLAGGTDTQYF.

This chain joins TRBV7-2 and TRBJ1-1; a weak D match, TRBD1 (5 bases). Germline V CDR1 and CDR2: SGHTA, FQGNSA. The CDR3 totals 14 residues. Between the trimmed V and J ends, which lost 5 bases and 2 bases, there was a span of 12 bases. DNA of the CDR3: TGTGCCAGCAGCCGCGGGGGGGTCAACACTGAAGCTTTCTTT. Amino acid sequence: CASSRGGVNTEAFF.